This T cell receptor beta chain was sequenced for a study of blood T cells in healthy people across ages. Together with a sample-barcoded 5' primer, a J-beta primer mix was included in a second PCR lasting roughly 6 to 12 cycles. MiXCR was run by TCRdb on the 5' RACE reads, yielding one entry per CDR3 protein. The data hold hundreds of thousands of distinct CDR3 sequences, with roughly 43% observed a single time. V lost 6 bases to trimming and J lost 5 bases, with 17 bases between them. This CDR3 region has 15 residues. The germline V gene has CDR1 MNHEY and CDR2 SVGEGT. The TCR sequence derives from a man older than 75 in good health. Material for sequencing was blood. V gene TRBV6-2 or TRBV6-3 combines with J gene TRBJ1-5; the D gene is possibly TRBD1 (5 bases). DNA for the CDR3: TGTGCCAGCAGCCTACCAAACCCGACAGATCAGCCCCAGCATTTT. Its protein product is CASSLPNPTDQPQHF.